The 9 T cell receptor beta chains presented below share a single source sample, sequenced in a study of shared clonotypes between healthy human individuals. Sequencing used immunoSEQ multiplex PCR; TCRdb keeps in-frame clones, though not all of them. The repertoire holds roughly 1,000,000 clones, with approximately 80% as singletons. Material: memory CD4+ T cells from PBMCs. The subset: CD45RA-negative fraction. The receptor set was obtained from a young man in good health. Some clones in this sample may be carry-over from other donors' samples.

V is TRBV6-5 and J is TRBJ2-6, with D possibly called TRBD1 or TRBD2 (5 bases each). V lost 6 bases and J 5 bases, leaving 14 bases between the germline ends. The CDR3 runs to 15 residues. CDR1 is MNHEY and CDR2 is SVGAGI in the germline V gene. CDR3 region: CASSRDRARANVLTF. The CDR3 coding sequence is TGTGCCAGCAGCAGGGACCGGGCTAGGGCCAACGTCCTGACTTTC.

This clone was counted between two and nine times. The V gene is TRBV28, the J gene TRBJ1-5; 7 bases agree with TRBD1. The germline V gene encodes CDR1 MDHEN and CDR2 SYDVKM. V lost 6 bases, J lost 7 bases, and 15 bases stayed unmatched. There are 16 residues in the CDR3. In DNA form, the CDR3 reads TGTGCCAGCAGCACTACGTCCCAGGGGGAGAGGCAGCCCCAGCATTTT. This codes for CASSTTSQGERQPQHF.

J is TRBJ1-5 and V is TRBV28; no clear D gene. The CDR3 contains 16 residues. V was pared by 7 bases and J by 0 bases, with 16 bases between. Per the germline V gene, CDR1 is MDHEN and CDR2 is SYDVKM. In DNA form, the CDR3 reads TGTGCCAGCAAACGTGCAGGTACGGGTAGCAATCAGCCCCAGCATTTT. This translates into CASKRAGTGSNQPQHF.

The chain employs TRBV5-1 and TRBJ2-1; 7 nucleotides match TRBD2. The CDR3 is made up of 15 amino acids. Germline V gene data show CDR1 as SGHRS and CDR2 as YFSETQ. J was trimmed by 4 bases and V by 4 bases; bases with no gene match: 8. CDR3 coding DNA: TGCGCCAGCAGCCCCGGGACTAACCAATACAATGAGCAGTTCTTC. It translates to CASSPGTNQYNEQFF. The whole variable domain, filled in from reference TRBV5-1 and TRBJ2-1, reads KAGVTQTPRYLIKTRGQQVTLSCSPISGHRSVSWYQQTPGQGLQFLFEYFSETQRNKGNFPGRFSGRQFSNSRSEMNVSTLELGDSALYLCASSPGTNQYNEQFFGPGTRLTVL.

This chain joins TRBV7-2 and TRBJ2-7, with 10 bases lining up with TRBD1. J lost 1 base, V lost 2 bases, and 11 bases had no gene match. The CDR3 totals 18 residues. Germline CDR1 is SGHTA and CDR2 is FQGNSA. The CDR3 DNA reads TGTGCCAGCAGCTTATGGATCCGGCTGGGACAGGGGTCCTACGAGCAGTACTTC. Its protein product is CASSLWIRLGQGSYEQYF.

With regard to this clone: The sample holds other DNA sequences that translate to the same CDR3. The rearrangement uses TRBV18 and TRBJ1-1, with D tentatively TRBD1 (6 bases). Germline CDR1 KGHSH, CDR2 LQKENI. V lost 3 bases and J lost 2, with 7 bases in between. The CDR3 totals 13 residues. CDR3 loop: CASSPGQNTEAFF. The CDR3 region has the DNA TGTGCCAGCTCACCGGGACAAAACACTGAAGCTTTCTTT.

This clone was seen more than once but under ten times. The J gene is TRBJ2-1, the V gene TRBV7-9; 10 bases are a match to TRBD2. Germline V gene lookup returns CDR1 SEHNR and CDR2 FQNEAQ (reference sequence). Trimming took 5 bases from V and 2 from J; bases not matched to a gene: 3. CDR3 length: 15 amino acids. The CDR3 sequence is CASSRAGGTYNEQFF. The CDR3 region has the DNA TGTGCCAGCAGCCGAGCGGGAGGGACCTACAATGAGCAGTTCTTC. The complete variable domain, with remaining parts taken from reference TRBV7-9 and TRBJ2-1, reads DTGVSQNPRHKITKRGQNVTFRCDPISEHNRLYWYRQTLGQGPEFLTYFQNEAQLEKSRLLSDRFSAERPKGSFSTLEIQRTEQGDSAMYLCASSRAGGTYNEQFFGPGTRLTVL.

This clone was counted at least ten times. V gene TRBV28 combines with J gene TRBJ1-5; TRBD1 might be the D (6 bases). Trimming cost V 3 bases and J 0 bases, with 15 bases left between them. The CDR3 consists of 17 residues. Germline loops: CDR1 MDHEN, CDR2 SYDVKM. The CDR3 sequence: CASSLWKGDYSNQPQHF. The CDR3 DNA sequence: TGTGCCAGCAGTTTGTGGAAGGGGGACTATAGCAATCAGCCCCAGCATTTT.

The V call is TRBV27, the J call TRBJ2-1, with D maybe TRBD1 (6 bases). The CDR3 totals 15 residues. Germline CDR1 is MNHEY and CDR2 is SMNVEV (reference sequence). Deletions cut 6 bases from V and 7 bases from J, with 19 bases between. The DNA of the CDR3 is TGTGCCAGCAGCCTGCCCTCGACAGGAGAGAATGAGCAGTTCTTC. Protein: CASSLPSTGENEQFF.